A single sample is the source of the 16 T cell receptor beta chains below, sequenced in a study of blood T cells in healthy people across ages. For the second PCR, which ran for roughly 6 to 12 cycles, a sample-barcoded 5' primer and a J-beta primer mix were used. TCRdb called the 5' RACE reads again in MiXCR, with one record for every CDR3 protein. The table lists approximately 680,000 distinct CDR3 sequences, about 34% of them singletons. Sequenced sample: blood. The source of these receptors is an elderly woman in good health.

This clonotype has ten or more counts. The V and J genes are TRBV5-1 and TRBJ2-5; 9 bases map to TRBD1. The CDR3 has 16 amino acids. Trimming cost V 4 bases and J 3 bases; bases outside gene matches: 10. Germline V CDR1 and CDR2: SGHRS, YFSETQ. The DNA for the CDR3 is TGCGCCAGCAGCCCGTGGGGTGGGACAGGGAAAGAGACCCAGTACTTC. Protein: CASSPWGGTGKETQYF.

Concerning this clonotype: This may arise from a read error, as a much more abundant clone is one base away. This chain links TRBV7-9 with TRBJ2-3; 7 bases match TRBD1. CDR1 and CDR2 from the germline V gene are SEHNR and FQNEAQ (reference sequence). CDR3 length: 14 residues. The CDR3 nucleotides read TGTGCCAGCAGCGGGGTACGCCGGACAGGTACGCAGTATTTT. Its translation: CASSGVRRTGTQYF.

This chain links TRBV5-1 with TRBJ2-3; 8 positions agree with TRBD2. V trimming: 4 bases; J trimming: 6 bases; junction bases outside the gene matches: 10. The CDR3 is 15 residues long. CDR1 is SGHRS and CDR2 is YFSETQ in the germline V gene. As DNA, the CDR3 is TGCGCCAGCAGCGCTAGCGGGCTCAACACCGATACGCAGTATTTT. It encodes CASSASGLNTDTQYF.

This clonotype was found many times. This chain links TRBV5-1 with TRBJ2-3; 14 bases map to TRBD2. Looked up from germline, CDR1 is SGHRS and CDR2 is YFSETQ. This CDR3 contains 20 residues. V shed 4 bases and J 0 bases; nucleotides not matched to a gene: 13. The CDR3 is CASSIRTSGGRYASTDTQYF. CDR3 DNA: TGCGCCAGCAGCATTCGGACTAGCGGGGGGCGATACGCTAGCACAGATACGCAGTATTTT.

This rearrangement joins TRBV7-9 to TRBJ2-1; 10 nucleotides agree with TRBD1. This CDR3 is 19 amino acids long. From germline, CDR1 is SEHNR and CDR2 FQNEAQ (reference sequence). Trimming at V came to 4 bases and at J to 0 bases, leaving 12 bases not matched to a gene. The CDR3 loop reads CASSSPGTGEVSSYNEQFF. DNA for the CDR3: TGTGCCAGCAGCTCACCCGGGACAGGGGAGGTTAGCTCCTACAATGAGCAGTTCTTC.

The table lists this clonotype with many counts. The gene calls are TRBV29-1 and TRBJ2-7; 7 bases map to TRBD1. The ends lost 7 bases at V and 0 bases at J; junction bases unmatched: 6. Per germline, CDR1 SQVTM and CDR2 ANQGSEA. The CDR3 covers 13 residues. This CDR3 is CSATTGNSYEQYF. CDR3 DNA sequence: TGCAGCGCAACGACAGGGAACTCCTACGAGCAGTACTTC.

This clonotype was picked up many times. V usage is TRBV12-3 or TRBV12-4 and J usage is TRBJ1-1, with a tentative D call TRBD1 (5 bases). V lost 1 base and J 4 bases, leaving 10 bases between the germline ends. CDR3 length: 14 amino acids. CDR3 sequence (DNA): TGTGCCAGCAGTTTAGTGGGGGGGGTCACTGAAGCTTTCTTT. This translates into CASSLVGGVTEAFF.

The CDR3 bases are TGTGCCAGCTCACCACCGGGGCTAGCGCTCAATGAGCAGTTCTTC. It specifies CASSPPGLALNEQFF. The rearrangement links TRBV18 to TRBJ2-1; D is perhaps TRBD2 (6 bases). Deletions cut 0 bases from V and 6 bases from J, with 12 bases between. The germline CDR1 and CDR2 sequences are KGHSH and LQKENI. This CDR3 region has 15 residues.

This clonotype was seen at least ten times. The chain uses TRBV7-2 and TRBJ1-2; D gene ambiguous. Germline-derived CDR1 and CDR2 are SGHTA and FQGNSA. This CDR3 is built from 15 residues. V lost 1 base, J lost 2 bases, and 11 bases lay in between. CDR3 sequence: CASSLVSGLNYGYTF. Written as DNA, the CDR3 is TGTGCCAGCAGCTTAGTTTCCGGTCTAAACTATGGCTACACCTTC. Full variable domain (rest looked up from reference TRBV7-2 and TRBJ1-2): GAGVSQSPSNKVTEKGKDVELRCDPISGHTALYWYRQSLGQGLEFLIYFQGNSAPDKSGLPSDRFSAERTGGSVSTLTIQRTQQEDSAVYLCASSLVSGLNYGYTFGSGTRLTVV.

A remark on this clonotype: This may come from a read error, since a much larger clone is one base off. This chain joins TRBV20-1 and TRBJ2-1; D gene unclear. This CDR3 contains 14 residues. V lost 3 bases to trimming and J lost 0 bases, with 9 bases between them. Germline CDR1 and CDR2: DFQATT and SNEGSKA (reference sequence). The chain's CDR3 is CSASKGLSYNEQFF. The CDR3 DNA is TGCAGTGCTAGTAAAGGTCTCTCCTACAATGAGCAGTTCTTC.

For this clonotype: This is likely a read error, given that the CDR3 carries no conserved phenylalanine or tryptophan at its end. Because the CDR3's place on the DNA is in doubt, the DNA is left out and the CDR3 is given as listed by TCRdb. This chain connects TRBV27 to TRBJ1-2; the D segment call TRBD1 is taken from the table without a DNA check. Including both end residues, the CDR3 is 13 amino acids long. CDR1 is MNHEY, CDR2 SMNVEV, per germline (reference sequence). The CDR3 loop is CASSSTGTGGYTC.

This clonotype was seen ten or more times. This chain links TRBV30 with TRBJ1-6; D gene ambiguous. CDR1 is GTSNPN and CDR2 is SVGIG in the germline V gene (reference sequence). The CDR3 covers 12 residues. V was pared by 4 bases and J by 10 bases, with 11 bases between. The CDR3 DNA reads as TGTGCCTGGAAACTCCCCGGGTCACCCCTCCACTTT. Its translation is CAWKLPGSPLHF.

V is TRBV25-1 and J is TRBJ2-1; TRBD2 is a possible D gene (5 bases). Germline-derived CDR1 and CDR2 are MGHDK and SYGVNS. V was cut by 4 bases and J by 15 bases, with 16 bases left in between. The CDR3 totals 12 residues. The CDR3 reads CASSAPGRWRFF. The CDR3 region has the DNA TGTGCCAGCAGTGCGCCGGGGAGATGGCGGTTCTTC.

Comments on this clonotype: This may be a read error, as it is one base from a much larger clone. The V and J genes are TRBV28 and TRBJ2-6; D is perhaps TRBD1 or TRBD2 (5 bases each). Germline V gives CDR1 MDHEN, CDR2 SYDVKM. This CDR3 has 15 amino acids. The CDR3 bases are TGTGCCAGCAGCCCCGACAGCTTCGGGGCCAACGTCCGGACTTTC. It codes for CASSPDSFGANVRTF.

In regard to this clonotype: A read error is possible here, since a much larger clone lies one base away. This chain connects TRBV4-1 to TRBJ2-2; D not resolved. The ends were cut back, 1 base at V and 4 bases at J, with 10 bases in the middle. Germline V gene lookup returns CDR1 MGHRA and CDR2 YSYEKL. This CDR3 contains 15 residues. Here the CDR3 reads CASSQAAASTGELFF. The CDR3 DNA is TGCGCCAGCAGCCAAGCTGCCGCGAGCACCGGGGAGCTGTTTTTT.

V usage is TRBV6-1 and J usage is TRBJ2-1; D tentatively reads TRBD1 or TRBD2 (6 bases each). The CDR3 is made up of 14 amino acids. CDR1 and CDR2 from the germline V gene are MNHNS and SASEGT. Trimming took 4 bases from V and 8 from J, leaving 15 bases between them. CDR3 DNA sequence: TGTGCCAGCAGTGGCCGCCGGGGGCTGCATGAGCAGTTCTTC. Its protein product is CASSGRRGLHEQFF.